This T cell receptor (beta chain) came from a study of OX40 agonist ivuxolimab in advanced cancers. For context, the study as a whole: Ivuxolimab was a fully human IgG2 agonistic monoclonal antibody targeting the costimulatory receptor OX40 (CD134). Intravenous ivuxolimab was administered to patients every 2 weeks at six dose levels: 0.01, 0.1, 0.3, 1.5, 3 and 10 mg/kg. Among the roughly 52 dose-escalation patients, around 19 had hepatocellular carcinoma, 15 melanoma, 9 renal cell carcinoma and 9 head and neck cancer. A male proportion of approximately 83% and a mean age of approximately 60 years, ranging from about 23 to 79, were recorded for the dose-escalation cohort. Prior anti-PD-1, anti-PD-L1 or anti-CTLA-4 therapy was permitted, and 30% to 50% of dose-escalation patients had received checkpoint inhibitors. Three dose-escalation patients achieved partial responses, one with hepatocellular carcinoma and two with cutaneous melanoma. Peripheral TCRbeta sequencing was intended to test whether TCR sequence diversity was altered and clonal T-cell expansion was caused by ivuxolimab. The paper describes the monotherapy dose-escalation part (N ≈ 52 patients) of the phase I trial of ivuxolimab.

With regard to this clone: It has no known antigen specificity. No per-base quality is available; no much larger clone lies one base away.

Here is what the overall study found, with its caveats: In the 0.1-3.0 mg/kg groups, partial responders were among the patients with the lowest normalized peripheral clonal expansion, particularly in CD8+ T cells. After ivuxolimab, CD8+ T cells had more expanded clones than CD4+ T cells on average. Which antigens the clonally expanded peripheral T cells were specific for was not determined. Low levels of normalized T-cell clonal expansion were also seen in some patients who did not respond. At doses from 0.1 to 3.0 mg/kg, clonal expansion was seen in both CD4+ and CD8+ blood T cells between baseline and week 6.

The trial excluded patients who had a history of autoimmune disease or were on systemic immunosuppression. Peripheral blood for TCR sequencing was collected from all dose cohorts at baseline, on cycle 4 day 1, and on cycle 7 day 1. The samples were drawn from a first-in-human, open-label, multicenter phase I dose-escalation trial of ivuxolimab. Adults with locally advanced or metastatic head and neck squamous cell, hepatocellular, melanoma or renal cell carcinoma were enrolled in the trial. Before TCR sequencing, CD4+ T cells and CD8+ T cells from peripheral blood were sorted into separate populations. Measured from the cysteine to the phenylalanine, the CDR3 is 16 residues long. This entry keeps only the CDR3 DNA: 48 bases, framed from base 1. The germline V gene (reference sequence) gives CDR1 as SEHNR and CDR2 as FQNEAQ. V is trimmed back by 3 bases and J by 5 bases, and the junction contains 11 bases that no gene match accounts for.

To sequence the TCRbeta CDR3 region, genomic DNA was isolated from the sorted cells. The immunoSEQ Assay was used to sequence the TCRbeta CDR3 regions. TCRdb stores this immuneACCESS table with in-frame sequences only. Part of the clones is absent; in the studies checked, under half of the shortfall reflects unresolved V genes, and no reason is known for the rest. This sample gives approximately 86,000 clones in total; around nine tenths of them show up just once. Of the sample, around 1.1% falls within the top ten clones. Material: CD4+ or CD8+ T cells sorted from blood, obtained in a trial of the OX40 agonist ivuxolimab. The sequence joins TRBV7-9 to TRBJ2-7; TRBD1 matches 9 bases in the middle. The TCR sequence derives from an adult with an advanced solid tumor such as melanoma, head and neck, liver or kidney cancer. The DNA sequence reads TGTGCCAGCAGCTTTCAACAGGGGACAGGGAACAACGAGCAGTACTTC. Translation gives CASSFQQGTGNNEQYF.